Presented here are 25 T cell receptor beta chains from one specimen sequenced in a study of cytomegalovirus exposure and HLA in healthy donors. The PCR made use of 60 Vbeta and 13 Jbeta primers. TCRdb's copy holds only in-frame clones and misses some; the assay was immunoSEQ multiplex PCR. The table lists 150,000 or so clones, 68% of them singletons. Sequencing was done on a sample of PBMCs. The receptors derive from a young man in good health and CMV-seropositive.

The CDR3 loop is CASSYSAGALTGELFF. The CDR3 nucleotides are TGTGCCAGCAGTTACTCGGCAGGGGCGCTTACCGGGGAGCTGTTTTTT. The genes are TRBV6-5 and TRBJ2-2; the D gene is possibly TRBD1 (6 bases). The CDR3 loop spans 16 amino acids. Trimming took 0 bases from V and 5 from J, leaving 13 bases between them. In germline, CDR1 is MNHEY, CDR2 SVGAGI.

This sequence joins TRBV2 and TRBJ2-7, with a possible D match to TRBD1 (6 bases). The V end was cut by 7 bases, the J end by 6 bases, with 25 bases between. From germline, CDR1 is SNHLY and CDR2 FYNNEI. The CDR3 has 16 residues. This CDR3 is CASTIDRAGAPLEQYF. CDR3 coding DNA: TGTGCCAGCACCATCGACCGCGCAGGGGCCCCTCTCGAGCAGTACTTC.

This clone appeared a few times. The chain employs TRBV10-3 and TRBJ2-7, with D possibly matching TRBD2 (5 bases). CDR1 and CDR2 (germline): ENHRY, SYGVKD. The CDR3 has 13 amino acids. Trimming pared 6 bases from V and 6 bases from J, leaving 15 bases between. Here the CDR3 reads CAIRLVSTGEQYF. DNA for the CDR3: TGTGCCATCAGACTAGTTTCTACGGGCGAGCAGTACTTC.

This clone has a handful of counts. The rearrangement links TRBV27 to TRBJ1-1, with 7 bases that match TRBD1. Germline lookup yields CDR1 MNHEY and CDR2 SMNVEV (reference sequence). Trimming cost V 1 base and J 4 bases; bases outside gene matches: 12. This CDR3 contains 17 residues. CDR3 DNA: TGTGCCAGCAGTTTATACAGGGACAGTGGGGCGGGCACTGAAGCTTTCTTT. Residues: CASSLYRDSGAGTEAFF.

This clone has just a few counts. CDR3 sequence: CASSYNQEAGGELFF. The CDR3 region has the DNA TGTGCCAGCAGTTACAATCAGGAAGCGGGCGGGGAGCTGTTTTTT. The V and J genes are TRBV6-6 and TRBJ2-2; weak D call: TRBD2 (6 bases). The CDR3 runs 15 residues. The germline V gene has CDR1 MNHNY and CDR2 SVGAGI (reference sequence). V lost 2 bases to trimming and J lost 7 bases, with 14 bases between them.

A few counts support this clone. This sequence joins TRBV9 and TRBJ2-3; possibly TRBD1 for D (5 bases). This CDR3 spans 16 amino acids. V gave up 6 bases and J gave up 3 bases, with 20 bases separating them. The germline gives CDR1 SGDLS, CDR2 YYNGEE. CDR3 coding DNA: TGTGCCAGCACCCCGACCTGGGGCGCAGGGACAGATACGCAGTATTTT. The encoded protein is CASTPTWGAGTDTQYF.

The chain carries TRBV27 and TRBJ1-5; possible D gene TRBD1, 6 bases. Germline CDR1 MNHEY, CDR2 SMNVEV (reference sequence). V was pared by 5 bases and J by 2 bases, with 13 bases between. This CDR3 is 15 amino acids long. CDR3 sequence (DNA): TGTGCCAGCAGTCAACAGGGTGGCGGCAATCAGCCCCAGCATTTT. This translates into CASSQQGGGNQPQHF.

The chain has TRBV7-3 and TRBJ1-1; D gene uncertain. Germline CDR1 is SGHTA and CDR2 is FQGTGA. This CDR3 region has 13 residues. Deletions cut 1 base from V and 3 bases from J, with 6 bases between. The CDR3 spells CASSLNHDTEAFF. The CDR3 DNA is TGTGCCAGCAGCTTAAATCATGACACTGAAGCTTTCTTT.

The rearrangement joins TRBV28 to TRBJ1-1, with D hard to call. Germline CDR1 MDHEN, CDR2 SYDVKM. The CDR3 has 13 residues. V was trimmed by 6 bases and J by 11 bases, leaving 19 bases between them. CDR3 DNA: TGTGCCAGCAGAATCCGCCCAAACCTATGGGCTTTCTTT. Its protein product is CASRIRPNLWAFF.

The V gene is TRBV29-1, the J gene TRBJ2-1; a possible D gene is TRBD2 (6 bases). In germline, CDR1 is SQVTM, CDR2 ANQGSEA. V shed 6 bases and J shed 5 bases, with 17 bases lying between them. The CDR3 length is 14 residues. CDR3 protein: CSVDPSVPHNEQFF. CDR3 in DNA: TGCAGCGTGGACCCTAGCGTTCCTCACAATGAGCAGTTCTTC.

This clone is judged medium-sized. The chain recombines TRBV30 with TRBJ1-1, with a tentative D call TRBD1 (5 bases). With 3 bases removed from V and 0 bases from J, the gap between germline ends came to 11 bases. The CDR3 is 14 amino acids. Germline assignment: CDR1 GTSNPN and CDR2 SVGIG (reference sequence). CDR3 DNA: TGTGCCTGGAGCTCGGGGGTAATGAACACTGAAGCTTTCTTT. Translated: CAWSSGVMNTEAFF.

The rearrangement links TRBV30 to TRBJ2-5; D is undetermined. From germline, CDR1 is GTSNPN and CDR2 SVGIG (reference sequence). The V end lost 0 bases, the J end lost 11 bases, and 13 bases lay between the germline ends. This CDR3 comprises 12 residues. The CDR3 spells CAWSVATYGQYF. As DNA, the CDR3 is TGTGCCTGGAGTGTCGCGACCTACGGGCAGTACTTC. Variable domain in full (rest from reference TRBV30 and TRBJ2-5): SQTIHQWPATLVQPVGSPLSLECTVEGTSNPNLYWYRQAAGRGLQLLFYSVGIGQISSEVPQNLSASRPQDRQFILSSKKLLLSDSGFYLCAWSVATYGQYFGPGTRLLVL.

This rearrangement joins TRBV6-5 to TRBJ2-3; possibly TRBD2 for D (6 bases). This CDR3 region has 14 residues. CDR1 and CDR2 (germline): MNHEY, SVGAGI. Between the trimmed V and J ends, which lost 10 bases and 6 bases, there was a span of 20 bases. The CDR3 bases are TGTGCCACAGGAGGTAGAGGGGAGGCGGATACGCAGTATTTT. Its translation: CATGGRGEADTQYF.

The rearrangement uses TRBV2 and TRBJ1-6, with D maybe TRBD1 (5 bases). Germline values: CDR1 SNHLY, CDR2 FYNNEI. The V gene lost 2 bases and the J gene lost 4 bases, with 12 bases spanning the gap. This CDR3 comprises 16 residues. CDR3 coding DNA: TGTGCCAGCAGTGAATTGGGACTGATATATAATTCACCCCTCCACTTT. Translation gives CASSELGLIYNSPLHF.

V and J are TRBV1 and TRBJ2-2; TRBD2 is the table's D call, not checked against the DNA. TRBV1 is reported as a pseudogene. The CDR3 runs to 17 residues. CDR3 sequence (DNA): TGCACCAGCTCGGGGGTTGGAGAGACTTGCAACACCGGGGAGCTGTTTTTT. Translation: CTSSGVGETCNTGELFF.

The chain combines TRBV10-3 with TRBJ1-1; perhaps TRBD1 as D (5 bases). Per germline, CDR1 ENHRY and CDR2 SYGVKD. V was clipped by 2 bases and J by 7 bases, with 8 bases between them. This CDR3 contains 12 residues. The CDR3 nucleotides read TGTGCCATCAGTGAGAGACAGCGTGAAGCTTTCTTT. It yields the protein CAISERQREAFF.

This clone has just one count. V usage is TRBV5-4 and J usage is TRBJ1-4; no clear D. The germline V gene has CDR1 SGHNT and CDR2 YYREEE (reference sequence). The CDR3 contains 14 residues. Trimming took off 2 bases at V and 0 bases at J, with 5 bases between the two ends. Here the CDR3 DNA reads TGTGCCAGCAGCTTCGGGGCAACTAATGAAAAACTGTTTTTT. Its protein is CASSFGATNEKLFF.

This clone was picked up a small number of times. The chain links TRBV6-1 to TRBJ2-3, with 12 positions matching TRBD2. Germline CDR1 reads MNHNS; CDR2 reads SASEGT. The V gene end was trimmed by 8 bases and the J gene end by 3 bases; junction bases not matched to a gene: 6. The CDR3 has 15 residues. Here the CDR3 reads CASGGLAGTTDTQYF. The CDR3 DNA reads as TGTGCCAGCGGTGGACTAGCGGGAACTACAGATACGCAGTATTTT.

There are a few counts of this clone. The chain has TRBV30 and TRBJ1-4; D perhaps matches TRBD1 (6 bases). Germline V gene sequence: CDR1 GTSNPN, CDR2 SVGIG (reference sequence). With 3 bases removed from V and 8 bases from J, the gap between germline ends came to 16 bases. The CDR3 runs 14 residues. CDR3 bases: TGTGCCTGGAGGGTCGGGAGGGGGATCGAAAAACTGTTTTTT. As protein: CAWRVGRGIEKLFF.

There are a few counts of this clone. The chain carries TRBV10-3 and TRBJ2-7; D is ambiguous. Germline assignment: CDR1 ENHRY and CDR2 SYGVKD. The V gene lost 7 bases and the J gene lost 3 bases, with 16 bases spanning the gap. The CDR3 is 14 residues long. CDR3 residues: CAITGSDLFYEQYF. The CDR3 nucleotides read TGTGCCATCACAGGTTCCGACCTTTTCTACGAGCAGTACTTC.

The chain couples TRBV23-1 to TRBJ1-2; D unresolved. TRBV23-1 carries the ORF label, with uncertain function. Trimming took 8 bases from V and 8 from J, leaving 9 bases between them. This CDR3 spans 10 amino acids. CDR3 sequence: CASPVMGYTF. The CDR3 DNA is TGCGCCAGCCCAGTGATGGGCTACACCTTC.

The CDR3 DNA reads TGTGCCATCAGTGACCGAGAGGAGAAATCTAACTATGGCTACACCTTC. Its translation: CAISDREEKSNYGYTF. The chain carries TRBV10-3 and TRBJ1-2; no firm D call. This CDR3 has 16 residues. Trimming stripped 3 bases from V and 0 bases from J, with 14 bases between. Germline V gives CDR1 ENHRY, CDR2 SYGVKD.

The CDR3 here is CASSGHLGGDYEQYF. CDR3 coding DNA: TGTGCCAGCAGCGGACATTTGGGAGGGGACTACGAGCAGTACTTC. The V and J genes are TRBV9 and TRBJ2-5, with 7 bases matching TRBD2. The J call may be faulty, since TRBJ2-7 better matches the DNA end. Germline V gene lookup returns CDR1 SGDLS and CDR2 YYNGEE. This CDR3 spans 15 amino acids.

The V call is TRBV28, the J call TRBJ2-7, with D perhaps matching TRBD1 (6 bases). CDR1 is MDHEN and CDR2 is SYDVKM in the germline V gene. CDR3 length equals 14 residues. The V end lost 6 bases, the J end lost 2 bases, and 14 bases lay between the germline ends. In DNA form, the CDR3 reads TGTGCCAGCAGGGGGGCAGGGTTAACCTACGAGCAGTACTTC. Translating gives CASRGAGLTYEQYF.

This sequence joins TRBV10-3 and TRBJ1-5, with 9 bases identical to TRBD1. CDR3 length: 15 amino acids. Germline lookup yields CDR1 ENHRY and CDR2 SYGVKD. V gave up 2 bases and J gave up 6 bases; unmatched junction bases: 5. CDR3 loop: CAISEGGTGTQPQHF. The DNA for the CDR3 is TGTGCCATCAGTGAGGGAGGGACAGGGACTCAGCCCCAGCATTTT.